A single TCR beta chain is shown here with its context. The data belong to a study of OX40 agonist ivuxolimab in advanced cancers. About the research overall: Dose-escalation cases comprised hepatocellular carcinoma, melanoma, renal cell or head and neck cancer. Patients achieving partial responses numbered three: one hepatocellular carcinoma case and two cutaneous melanoma cases.

Profiling relied on immunoSEQ multiplex PCR, and the TCRdb table lists in-frame clones only, not all of them. The profile covers 35,000 to 55,000 clones, with about 93% appearing a single time and about 11% taken by the ten largest. The CDR3 is 13 residues long. In germline, CDR1 is SNHLY, CDR2 FYNNEI. The ends were cut back, 3 bases at V and 7 bases at J, with 10 bases in the middle. Patients were ineligible given autoimmune disease history or systemic immunosuppression. This receptor was identified in an adult with an advanced solid tumor such as melanoma, head and neck, liver or kidney cancer. The chain couples TRBV2 to TRBJ2-1, with D unclear. The source was CD4+ or CD8+ T cells sorted from blood, collected in a trial of the OX40 agonist ivuxolimab. The CDR3 DNA reads as TGTGCCAGCAGTGAGGGGATGGGGAATGAGCAGTTCTTC. It translates to CASSEGMGNEQFF.